Below, 20 T cell receptor beta chains from the same sample are listed, as sequenced in a study of shared clonotypes between healthy human individuals. Measured with immunoSEQ multiplex PCR; TCRdb has only the in-frame clones, and not every one. Altogether 450,000 to 600,000 clones are present, 65% to 80% being singletons, with the ten largest covering approximately 12%. Sequenced: PBMCs. Receptor source: a woman in her thirties or forties in good health. Some clones in this sample may be carry-over from other donors' samples.

This clone turned up a few times. CDR3 residues: CASSRGARQETQYF. CDR3 DNA: TGTGCCAGCTCACGAGGGGCTCGCCAAGAGACCCAGTACTTC. The chain links TRBV18 to TRBJ2-5; D could derive from TRBD1 or TRBD2 (5 bases each). Germline-derived CDR1 and CDR2 are KGHSH and LQKENI. The CDR3 has 14 amino acids. V lost 4 bases and J lost 1, with 10 bases in between.

This rearrangement joins TRBV28 to TRBJ2-2; 9 positions agree with TRBD2. Germline-derived CDR1 and CDR2 are MDHEN and SYDVKM. The CDR3 extends over 17 amino acids. J was trimmed by 6 bases and V by 5 bases; bases with no gene match: 13. The CDR3 region is CASSTQGSGSPAGELFF. The CDR3 coding sequence is TGTGCCAGCAGTACACAGGGTAGCGGGAGTCCCGCCGGGGAGCTGTTTTTT.

The chain uses TRBV27 and TRBJ2-1, with D possibly matching TRBD2 (6 bases). Trimming pared 6 bases from V and 0 bases from J, leaving 21 bases between. Germline V gene data show CDR1 as MNHEY and CDR2 as SMNVEV (reference sequence). The CDR3 is made up of 18 amino acids. DNA for the CDR3: TGTGCCAGCAGCAGACTTTCTTTGGCGGGAAGCTCCTACAATGAGCAGTTCTTC. This translates into CASSRLSLAGSSYNEQFF.

The gene calls are TRBV29-1 and TRBJ2-3, with TRBD2 identical over 8 bases. The length of the CDR3 is 17 residues. V lost 1 base to trimming and J lost 3 bases; unmatched junction nucleotides: 12. CDR1 SQVTM and CDR2 ANQGSEA come from the germline V gene. The CDR3 protein is CSVEGGFSGGLTDTQYF. As DNA, the CDR3 is TGCAGCGTTGAAGGGGGTTTTTCGGGAGGGTTGACAGATACGCAGTATTTT.

A single count supports this clone. This chain joins TRBV27 and TRBJ1-1; D not resolved. V dropped 4 bases and J dropped 2 bases, with 14 bases sitting between them. CDR1 is MNHEY, CDR2 SMNVEV, per germline (reference sequence). The CDR3 consists of 15 residues. CDR3 region: CASSSLKTINTEAFF. Here the CDR3 DNA reads TGTGCCAGCAGTTCCCTGAAGACAATTAACACTGAAGCTTTCTTT.

There are a few counts of this clone. The rearrangement uses TRBV5-1 and TRBJ1-1, with 7 bases matching TRBD1. The V and J ends lost 0 bases and 3 bases, in that order; junction bases with no gene match: 2. Germline V gene lookup returns CDR1 SGHRS and CDR2 YFSETQ. The CDR3 loop spans 14 amino acids. CDR3 sequence: CASSLVRGDTEAFF. The CDR3 DNA reads as TGCGCCAGCAGCTTGGTCAGGGGGGACACTGAAGCTTTCTTT.

The chain combines TRBV7-9 with TRBJ1-2, with 9 positions matching TRBD1. With V trimmed by 3 bases and J by 4 bases, 9 bases remained unmatched. The CDR3 has 16 residues. Germline CDR1 is SEHNR and CDR2 is FQNEAQ (reference sequence). The chain's CDR3 is CASSFSDRGAGYGYTF. The DNA for the CDR3 is TGTGCCAGCAGCTTTTCGGACAGGGGAGCGGGCTATGGCTACACCTTC.

The chain combines TRBV5-4 with TRBJ2-7, with D possibly TRBD1 on 6 matching bases. V was trimmed by 4 bases and J by 5 bases, leaving 16 bases between them. The CDR3 length is 14 residues. The germline V gene has CDR1 SGHNT and CDR2 YYREEE (reference sequence). As DNA, the CDR3 is TGTGCCAGCAGCCCTGACCAGGGGATCGACGAGCAGTACTTC. Translation: CASSPDQGIDEQYF.

This clone appeared once. V is TRBV7-9 and J is TRBJ2-3; 9 bases align to TRBD1. CDR1 and CDR2 from the germline V gene are SEHNR and FQNEAQ (reference sequence). CDR3 length: 15 amino acids. J was trimmed by 5 bases and V by 2 bases; bases with no gene match: 5. In DNA, the CDR3 is TGTGCCAGCAGCTTATCACAGGGGGCGGGAGATACGCAGTATTTT. Protein product: CASSLSQGAGDTQYF. The full variable domain, with the rest looked up from reference TRBV7-9 and TRBJ2-3, is DTGVSQNPRHKITKRGQNVTFRCDPISEHNRLYWYRQTLGQGPEFLTYFQNEAQLEKSRLLSDRFSAERPKGSFSTLEIQRTEQGDSAMYLCASSLSQGAGDTQYFGPGTRLTVL.

V and J are TRBV10-3 and TRBJ2-1; 9 bases are a match to TRBD1. CDR3 size: 14 residues. After removal of 6 bases from V and 5 bases from J, the junction contained 5 bases not matched to a gene. Germline CDR1 ENHRY, CDR2 SYGVKD. For the CDR3, the DNA is TGTGCCATCAGAAGGACAGGGGCCGACAATGAGCAGTTCTTC. Translation: CAIRRTGADNEQFF.

The chain uses TRBV10-1 and TRBJ2-3; D might be TRBD2 (6 bases). CDR3 length: 14 amino acids. Trimming left V 5 bases short and J 7 bases short, with 16 bases between. Germline lookup yields CDR1 WNHNN and CDR2 SYGVQD (reference sequence). The chain's CDR3 is CASSSRGGGHTQYF. CDR3 in DNA: TGCGCCAGCAGTTCAAGGGGAGGAGGCCATACGCAGTATTTT.

The V call is TRBV29-1, the J call TRBJ2-7, with D unclear. Trimming took off 5 bases at V and 0 bases at J, with 11 bases between the two ends. Per germline, CDR1 SQVTM and CDR2 ANQGSEA. This CDR3 is 13 amino acids long. The CDR3 sequence: CSVTSLSSYEQYF. CDR3 coding DNA: TGCAGCGTTACGAGCCTTAGCTCCTACGAGCAGTACTTC.

The chain is built from TRBV5-1 and TRBJ2-2; 12 bases fit TRBD2. V gave up 5 bases and J gave up 7 bases; unmatched junction bases: 9. Germline V gene data show CDR1 as SGHRS and CDR2 as YFSETQ. There are 16 residues in the CDR3. The CDR3 region is CASSPGLAGEVGELFF. CDR3 sequence (DNA): TGCGCCAGCAGTCCGGGACTAGCGGGTGAGGTCGGGGAGCTGTTTTTT.

This chain connects TRBV7-9 to TRBJ2-2, with 11 bases fitting TRBD2. Germline CDR1 and CDR2: SEHNR and FQNEAQ (reference sequence). The CDR3 is 19 amino acids. After removal of 4 bases from V and 1 base from J, the junction contained 11 bases not matched to a gene. The CDR3 region is CASSSTVLAGVLNTGELFF. The CDR3, as DNA: TGTGCCAGCAGCTCCACCGTACTAGCGGGGGTGTTGAACACCGGGGAGCTGTTTTTT.

Note on this clone: Its ends do not fully match the called genes, so a read error is possible. The chain couples TRBV29-1 to TRBJ2-7; maybe TRBD2 (5 bases). Germline CDR1 reads SQVTM; CDR2 reads ANQGSEA. This CDR3 contains 15 residues. CDR3 nucleotides: TGTAGCGTTGAAGTTCCGGGTGGGGTCCCCTACGAGCAGTACTTC. Encoded protein: CSVEVPGGVPYEQYF.

Comments on this clone: Since a far larger clone is one base different, this is likely a read error. This is likely a read error, given that the CDR3 carries no conserved phenylalanine or tryptophan at its end. The chain carries TRBV30 and TRBJ1-1, with D possibly matching TRBD1 (6 bases). From germline, CDR1 is GTSNPN and CDR2 SVGIG (reference sequence). The CDR3 is 12 amino acids. V was cut by 5 bases and J by 6 bases, with 13 bases left in between. This chain's CDR3 is CAWGGGRSEAFS. The CDR3 DNA follows: TGTGCCTGGGGCGGGGGGCGGTCTGAAGCTTTCTCT.

This clone was seen more than once but under ten times. The chain combines TRBV18 with TRBJ1-1; no clear D gene. The CDR3 has 12 amino acids. Germline CDR1 is KGHSH and CDR2 is LQKENI. Trimming shortened V by 1 base and J by 1 base, and 1 base separated the two germline ends. CDR3: CASSPQNTEAFF. The CDR3 region has the DNA TGTGCCAGCTCACCACAGAACACTGAAGCTTTCTTT. The full variable domain, in which reference TRBV18 and TRBJ1-1 provide the parts outside the CDR3, is NAGVMQNPRHLVRRRGQEARLRCSPMKGHSHVYWYRQLPEEGLKFMVYLQKENIIDESGMPKERFSAEFPKEGPSILRIQQVVRGDSAAYFCASSPQNTEAFFGQGTRLTVV.

On this clone itself: The same CDR3 arises from other DNA sequences in this sample as well. J is TRBJ2-7 and V is TRBV27, with D perhaps TRBD2 (6 bases). The CDR3 is made up of 13 amino acids. Trimming removed 0 bases from V and 6 bases from J, with 9 bases in between. Germline V gene lookup returns CDR1 MNHEY and CDR2 SMNVEV (reference sequence). The CDR3 nucleotides read TGTGCCAGCAGTTTATCTTCGCGGGGCGAGCAGTACTTC. Translating gives CASSLSSRGEQYF.

Details on this clone: One junction end disagrees with the germline gene, perhaps due to a read error. This chain joins TRBV7-8 and TRBJ1-1, with D hard to call. CDR3 length equals 9 residues. Germline V gene data show CDR1 as SGHVS and CDR2 as FQNEAQ. The chain's CDR3 is CATGTPGGF. DNA for the CDR3: TGTGCCACGGGCACCCCCGGCGGCTTT.

V and J are TRBV11-2 and TRBJ2-5, with D hard to call. The germline gives CDR1 SGHAT, CDR2 FQNNGV. The CDR3 is 14 amino acids. V lost 2 bases, J lost 2 bases, and 9 bases lay in between. CDR3 in amino acids: CASSLFLKQETQYF. The CDR3, as DNA: TGTGCCAGCAGCTTATTTTTAAAACAAGAGACCCAGTACTTC.